This T cell receptor beta chain was captured in a study of regulatory and conventional T cells in RAG deficiency. Study-wide background: Autoimmunity is frequent in combined immunodeficiency with hypomorphic RAG mutations.

Conventional CD4+ T cells were sorted from blood as CD25-low CD127-high cells. Assay: immunoSEQ multiplex PCR; the TCRdb copy retains only in-frame clones and omits some. The table includes 7,000 to 9,500 clones, just under 95% detected once. Trimming cost V 3 bases and J 6 bases, with 15 bases left between them. The germline V gene encodes CDR1 LGHNA and CDR2 YSLEER. The CDR3 is 14 residues long. The receptor comes from a human donor with RAG deficiency presenting as severe combined immunodeficiency. Sequencing was performed on CD4+ effector T cells sorted from blood. The V and J genes are TRBV4-3 and TRBJ2-7; D call uncertain. Here the CDR3 reads CASSHLGVGPEQYF. In DNA form, the CDR3 reads TGCGCCAGCAGCCATCTTGGAGTAGGGCCCGAGCAGTACTTC.